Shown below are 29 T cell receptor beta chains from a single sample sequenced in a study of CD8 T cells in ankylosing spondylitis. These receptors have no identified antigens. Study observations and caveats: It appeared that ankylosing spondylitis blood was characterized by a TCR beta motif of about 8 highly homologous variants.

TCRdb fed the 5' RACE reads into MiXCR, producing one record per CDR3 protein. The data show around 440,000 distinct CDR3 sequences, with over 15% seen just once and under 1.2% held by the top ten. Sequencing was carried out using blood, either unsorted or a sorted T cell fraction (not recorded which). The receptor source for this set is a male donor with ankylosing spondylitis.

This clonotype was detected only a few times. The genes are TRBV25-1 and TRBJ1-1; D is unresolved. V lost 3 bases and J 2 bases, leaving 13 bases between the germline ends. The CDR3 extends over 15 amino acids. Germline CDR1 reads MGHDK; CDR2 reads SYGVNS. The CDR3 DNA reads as TGTGCCAGCAGTGATCTTAGAAAGGGAAACACTGAAGCTTTCTTT. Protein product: CASSDLRKGNTEAFF.

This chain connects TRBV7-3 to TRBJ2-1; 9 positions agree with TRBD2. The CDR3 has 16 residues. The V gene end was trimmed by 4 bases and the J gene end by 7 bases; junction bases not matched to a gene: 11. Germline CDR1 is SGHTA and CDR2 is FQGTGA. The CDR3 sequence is CASSSRGGASENEQFF. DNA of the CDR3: TGTGCCAGCAGCTCACGCGGGGGGGCCTCGGAAAATGAGCAGTTCTTC.

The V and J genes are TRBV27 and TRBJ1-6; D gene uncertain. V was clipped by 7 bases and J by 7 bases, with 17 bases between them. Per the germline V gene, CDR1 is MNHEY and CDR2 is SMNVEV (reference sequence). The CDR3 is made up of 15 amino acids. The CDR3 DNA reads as TGTGCCAGCAATGAATTAGCCCGGACGAATTCACCCCTCCACTTT. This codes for CASNELARTNSPLHF.

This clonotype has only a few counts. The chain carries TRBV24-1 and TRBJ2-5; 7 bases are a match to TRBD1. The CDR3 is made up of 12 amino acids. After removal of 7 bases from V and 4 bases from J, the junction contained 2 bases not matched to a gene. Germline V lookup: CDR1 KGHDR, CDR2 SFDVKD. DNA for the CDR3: TGTGCCACCAGAGGGGGCGGAGAGACCCAGTACTTC. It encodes CATRGGGETQYF.

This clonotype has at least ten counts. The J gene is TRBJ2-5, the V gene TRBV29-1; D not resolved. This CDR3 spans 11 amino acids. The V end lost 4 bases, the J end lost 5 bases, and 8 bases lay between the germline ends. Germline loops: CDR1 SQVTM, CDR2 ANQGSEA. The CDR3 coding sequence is TGCAGCGTTGCACCATCGGAGACCCAGTACTTC. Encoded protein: CSVAPSETQYF.

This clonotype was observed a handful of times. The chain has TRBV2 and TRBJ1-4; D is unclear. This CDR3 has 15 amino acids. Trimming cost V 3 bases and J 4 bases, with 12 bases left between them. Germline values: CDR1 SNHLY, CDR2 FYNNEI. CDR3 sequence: CASSEGRKNNEKLFF. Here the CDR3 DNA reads TGTGCCAGCAGTGAGGGCCGGAAAAATAATGAAAAACTGTTTTTT.

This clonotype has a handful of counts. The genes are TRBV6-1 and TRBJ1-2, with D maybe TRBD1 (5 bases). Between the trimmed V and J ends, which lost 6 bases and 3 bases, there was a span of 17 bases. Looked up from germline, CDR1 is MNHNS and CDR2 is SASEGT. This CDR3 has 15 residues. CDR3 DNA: TGTGCCAGCAGCCCCAGGGAGGGAGTTTACTATGGCTACACCTTC. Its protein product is CASSPREGVYYGYTF.

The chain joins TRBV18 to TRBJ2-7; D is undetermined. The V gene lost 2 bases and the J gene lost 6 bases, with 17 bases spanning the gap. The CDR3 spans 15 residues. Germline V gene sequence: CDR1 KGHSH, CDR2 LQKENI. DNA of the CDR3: TGTGCCAGCTCACCAACGGGCTTCAAAGCAGGCGAGCAGTACTTC. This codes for CASSPTGFKAGEQYF.

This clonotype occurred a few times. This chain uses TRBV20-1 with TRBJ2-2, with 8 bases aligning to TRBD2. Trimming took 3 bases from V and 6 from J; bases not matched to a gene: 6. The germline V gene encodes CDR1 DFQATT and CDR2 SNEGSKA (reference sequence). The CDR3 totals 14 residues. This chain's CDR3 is CSASGRAMAGELFF. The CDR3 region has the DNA TGCAGTGCTAGCGGGAGGGCCATGGCCGGGGAGCTGTTTTTT.

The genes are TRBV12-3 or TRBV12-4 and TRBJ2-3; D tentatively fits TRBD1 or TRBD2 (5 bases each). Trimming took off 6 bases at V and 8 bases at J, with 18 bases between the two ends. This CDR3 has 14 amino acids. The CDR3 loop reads CASRLGTLGGTQYF. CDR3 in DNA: TGTGCCAGCAGACTCGGGACGCTGGGTGGTACGCAGTATTTT.

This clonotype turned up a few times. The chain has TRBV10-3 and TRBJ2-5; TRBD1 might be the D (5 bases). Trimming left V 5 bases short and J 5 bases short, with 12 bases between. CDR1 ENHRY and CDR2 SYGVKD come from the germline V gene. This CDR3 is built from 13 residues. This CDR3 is CAISRRVGETQYF. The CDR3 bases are TGTGCCATCAGTCGCAGGGTGGGGGAGACCCAGTACTTC.

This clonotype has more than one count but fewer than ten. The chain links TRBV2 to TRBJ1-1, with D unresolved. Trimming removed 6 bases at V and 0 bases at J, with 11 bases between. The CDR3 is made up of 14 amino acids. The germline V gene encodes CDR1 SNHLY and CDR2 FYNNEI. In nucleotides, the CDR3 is TGTGCCAGCAGGGAAACAGAGGTGAACACTGAAGCTTTCTTT. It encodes CASRETEVNTEAFF. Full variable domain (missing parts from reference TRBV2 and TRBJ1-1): EPEVTQTPSHQVTQMGQEVILRCVPISNHLYFYWYRQILGQKVEFLVSFYNNEISEKSEIFDDQFSVERPDGSNFTLKIRSTKLEDSAMYFCASRETEVNTEAFFGQGTRLTVV.

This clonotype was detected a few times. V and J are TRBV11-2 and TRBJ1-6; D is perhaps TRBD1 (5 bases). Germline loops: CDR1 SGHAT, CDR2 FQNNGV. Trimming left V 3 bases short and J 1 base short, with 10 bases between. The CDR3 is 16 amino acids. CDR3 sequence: CASSLVGGSYNSPLHF. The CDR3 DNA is TGTGCCAGCAGCTTGGTGGGGGGATCCTATAATTCACCCCTCCACTTT. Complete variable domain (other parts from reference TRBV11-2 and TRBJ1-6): EAGVAQSPRYKIIEKRQSVAFWCNPISGHATLYWYQQILGQGPKLLIQFQNNGVVDDSQLPKDRFSAERLKGVDSTLKIQPAKLEDSAVYLCASSLVGGSYNSPLHFGNGTRLTVT.

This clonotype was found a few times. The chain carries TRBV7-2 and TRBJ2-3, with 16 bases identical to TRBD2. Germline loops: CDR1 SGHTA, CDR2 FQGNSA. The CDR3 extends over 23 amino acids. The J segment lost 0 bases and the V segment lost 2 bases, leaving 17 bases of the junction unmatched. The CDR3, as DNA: TGTGCCAGCAGCTTATCCCCCGGGACTAGCGGGGGGGCTCATCCCACTAGCACAGATACGCAGTATTTT. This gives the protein CASSLSPGTSGGAHPTSTDTQYF.

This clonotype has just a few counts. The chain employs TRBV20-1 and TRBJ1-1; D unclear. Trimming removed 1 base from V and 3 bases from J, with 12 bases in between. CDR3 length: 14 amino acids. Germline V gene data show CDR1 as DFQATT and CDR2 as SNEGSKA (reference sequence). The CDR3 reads CSARADTRHTEAFF. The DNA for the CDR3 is TGCAGTGCTAGAGCCGACACCAGGCACACTGAAGCTTTCTTT.

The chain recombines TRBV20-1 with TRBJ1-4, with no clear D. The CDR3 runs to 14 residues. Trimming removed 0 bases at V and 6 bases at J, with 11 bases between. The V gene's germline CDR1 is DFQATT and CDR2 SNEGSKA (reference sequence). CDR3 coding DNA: TGCAGTGCTAGAGATTTTGGGATACATGAAAAACTGTTTTTT. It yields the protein CSARDFGIHEKLFF.

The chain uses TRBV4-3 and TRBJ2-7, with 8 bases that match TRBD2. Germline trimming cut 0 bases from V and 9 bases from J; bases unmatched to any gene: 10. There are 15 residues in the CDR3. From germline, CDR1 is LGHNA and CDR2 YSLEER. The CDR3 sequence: CASSQDQTSGLRQYF. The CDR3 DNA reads TGCGCCAGCAGCCAAGATCAAACTAGCGGACTACGGCAGTACTTC.

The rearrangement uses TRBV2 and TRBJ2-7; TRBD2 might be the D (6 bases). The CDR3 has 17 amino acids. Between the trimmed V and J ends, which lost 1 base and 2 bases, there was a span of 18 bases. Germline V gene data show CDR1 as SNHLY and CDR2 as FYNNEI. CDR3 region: CASSEVSARGLTYEQYF. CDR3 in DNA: TGTGCCAGCAGTGAAGTCTCCGCTCGGGGGTTAACCTACGAGCAGTACTTC.

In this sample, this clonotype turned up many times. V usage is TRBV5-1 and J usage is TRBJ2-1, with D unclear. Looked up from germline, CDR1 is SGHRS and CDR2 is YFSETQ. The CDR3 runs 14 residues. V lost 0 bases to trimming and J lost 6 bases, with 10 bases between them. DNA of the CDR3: TGCGCCAGCAGCTTGGTTGCCGGGTCCAATGAGCAGTTCTTC. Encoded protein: CASSLVAGSNEQFF.

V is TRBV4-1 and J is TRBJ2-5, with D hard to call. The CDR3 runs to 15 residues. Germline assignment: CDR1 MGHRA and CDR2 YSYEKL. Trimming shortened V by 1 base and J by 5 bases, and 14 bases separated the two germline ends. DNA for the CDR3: TGCGCCAGCAGCCAAGTCATCTTACCCCGGGAGACCCAGTACTTC. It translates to CASSQVILPRETQYF.

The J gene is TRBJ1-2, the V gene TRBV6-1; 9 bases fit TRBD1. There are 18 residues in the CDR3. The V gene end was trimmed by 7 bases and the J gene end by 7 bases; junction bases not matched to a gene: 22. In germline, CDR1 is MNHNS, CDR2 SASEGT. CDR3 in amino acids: CASTHTAIPGQGGFGYTF. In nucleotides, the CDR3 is TGTGCCAGCACCCACACCGCAATCCCGGGACAGGGAGGGTTTGGCTACACCTTC.

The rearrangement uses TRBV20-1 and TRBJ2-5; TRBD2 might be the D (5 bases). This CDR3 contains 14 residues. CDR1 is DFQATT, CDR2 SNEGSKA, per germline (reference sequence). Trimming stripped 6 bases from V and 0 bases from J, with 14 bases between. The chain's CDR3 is CSAGGELHQETQYF. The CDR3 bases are TGCAGTGCCGGAGGAGAGTTGCACCAAGAGACCCAGTACTTC.

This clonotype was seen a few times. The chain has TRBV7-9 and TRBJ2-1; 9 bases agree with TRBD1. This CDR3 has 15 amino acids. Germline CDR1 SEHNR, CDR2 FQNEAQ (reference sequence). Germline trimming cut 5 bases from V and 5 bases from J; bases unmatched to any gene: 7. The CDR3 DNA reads TGTGCCAGCAGCATAAGACAGGGGGGCCACAATGAGCAGTTCTTC. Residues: CASSIRQGGHNEQFF. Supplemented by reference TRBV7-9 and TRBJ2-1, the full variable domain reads DTGVSQNPRHKITKRGQNVTFRCDPISEHNRLYWYRQTLGQGPEFLTYFQNEAQLEKSRLLSDRFSAERPKGSFSTLEIQRTEQGDSAMYLCASSIRQGGHNEQFFGPGTRLTVL.

The chain's CDR3 is CASSVVSGGSYNEQFF. DNA of the CDR3: TGTGCCAGCAGCGTCGTGAGCGGGGGCTCCTACAATGAGCAGTTCTTC. The chain carries TRBV5-6 and TRBJ2-1; 8 bases are shared with TRBD2. Germline trimming cut 4 bases from V and 0 bases from J; bases unmatched to any gene: 6. CDR1 is SGHDT, CDR2 YYEEEE, per germline. The length of the CDR3 is 16 residues.

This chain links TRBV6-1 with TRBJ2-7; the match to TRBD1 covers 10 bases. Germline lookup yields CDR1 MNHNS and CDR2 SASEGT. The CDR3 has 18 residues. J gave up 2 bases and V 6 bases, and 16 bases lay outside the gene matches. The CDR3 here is CASSRTSPGTGVPYEQYF. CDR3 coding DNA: TGTGCCAGCAGCCGAACCAGTCCCGGGACAGGGGTCCCCTACGAGCAGTACTTC.

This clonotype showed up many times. The CDR3 region has the DNA TGTGCCAGCAGTTTGGGACAGGGGTCGAATGAGCAGTTCTTC. It codes for CASSLGQGSNEQFF. The chain couples TRBV12-3 or TRBV12-4 to TRBJ2-1; the match to TRBD1 covers 10 bases. V was pared by 3 bases and J by 7 bases, with 3 bases of the junction left unmatched. This CDR3 is 14 amino acids long.

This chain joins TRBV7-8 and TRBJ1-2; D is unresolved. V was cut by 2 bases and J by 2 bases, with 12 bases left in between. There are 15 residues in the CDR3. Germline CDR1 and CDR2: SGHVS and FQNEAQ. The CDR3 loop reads CASSLYPVRNYGYTF. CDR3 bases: TGTGCCAGCAGCTTATATCCAGTCCGAAACTATGGCTACACCTTC.

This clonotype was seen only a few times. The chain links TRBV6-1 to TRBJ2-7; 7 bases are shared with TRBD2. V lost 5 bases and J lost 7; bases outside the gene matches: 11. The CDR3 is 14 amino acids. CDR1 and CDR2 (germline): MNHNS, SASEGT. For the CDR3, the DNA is TGTGCCAGCAGTAGACACATTCTAGCGGAGGAGCAGTACTTC. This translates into CASSRHILAEEQYF.

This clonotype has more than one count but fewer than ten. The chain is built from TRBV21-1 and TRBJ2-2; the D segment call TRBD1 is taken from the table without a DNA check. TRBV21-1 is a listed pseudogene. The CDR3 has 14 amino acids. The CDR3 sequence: CASSRTRGPGELFF. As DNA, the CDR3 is TGTGCCAGCAGCAGAACCAGGGGGCCAGGGGAGCTGTTTTTT.